This T cell receptor beta chain was documented in a study of cytomegalovirus exposure and HLA in healthy donors. The V and J ends lost 5 bases and 8 bases, in that order; junction bases with no gene match: 12. Germline lookup yields CDR1 SEHNR and CDR2 FQNEAQ (reference sequence). This CDR3 spans 15 amino acids. General study results and limits: About 87% or about 30% of the time was how often most TCR beta V segments were productive, according to an earlier analysis.

The PCR was carried out with 60 Vbeta primers and 13 Jbeta primers. The data were produced by immunoSEQ multiplex PCR, yet TCRdb's version contains in-frame clones alone and is incomplete. The sample has 90,000 to 110,000 clones, roughly three quarters seen once. Notes on this clone: Antigen unknown.

This sequence joins TRBV7-9 and TRBJ2-1; 7 bases are a match to TRBD2. The source of this sequence is a male donor in good health and CMV-seronegative. Sequencing input: PBMCs. The chain's CDR3 is CASSRLETSFDEQFF. CDR3 sequence (DNA): TGTGCCAGCAGCCGGTTGGAGACTAGCTTCGATGAGCAGTTCTTC.